The next 12 T cell receptor beta chains were all read from a single sample in a study of cytomegalovirus exposure and HLA in healthy donors (dated by TCRdb to 2016 to 2017). The library was prepared using the immunoSEQ multiplex PCR assay. TCRdb holds this immuneACCESS table with in-frame rearrangements only. Some clones are missing; in checked studies, unresolved V genes explain under half, and the rest has no known cause. The sample table holds roughly 130,000 clones, of which roughly 90% were seen once. The top ten hold around 3.5% of the sample. The sample consisted of PBMCs. These receptors were taken from a young man in good health and CMV-seronegative.

The chain is built from TRBV9 and TRBJ1-2; D gene ambiguous. Germline CDR1 SGDLS, CDR2 YYNGEE. This CDR3 has 14 amino acids. The V and J ends lost 1 base and 9 bases respectively, with 16 bases between them. As DNA, the CDR3 is TGTGCCAGCAGCGTATTTGTACAGACCATGAGCTACACCTTC. Encoded protein: CASSVFVQTMSYTF.

This sequence joins TRBV19 and TRBJ2-1, with 8 bases fitting TRBD1. V trimming: 5 bases; J trimming: 6 bases; junction bases outside the gene matches: 6. Germline CDR1 is LNHDA and CDR2 is SQIVND (reference sequence). There are 14 residues in the CDR3. This CDR3 reads CASSPDRVINEQFF. The CDR3 nucleotides read TGTGCCAGTAGTCCGGACAGGGTTATCAATGAGCAGTTCTTC.

The genes are TRBV5-6 and TRBJ1-2; D uncertain. The CDR3 loop spans 12 amino acids. From germline, CDR1 is SGHDT and CDR2 YYEEEE. Trimming removed 4 bases from V and 6 bases from J, with 10 bases in between. Here the CDR3 reads CASSTPRDGYTF. The CDR3 bases are TGTGCCAGCAGCACCCCGAGGGATGGCTACACCTTC.

The V call is TRBV5-4, the J call TRBJ2-3; 10 bases align to TRBD2. V gave up 9 bases and J gave up 1 base; unmatched junction bases: 8. The CDR3 extends over 15 amino acids. Per the germline V gene, CDR1 is SGHNT and CDR2 is YYREEE (reference sequence). The CDR3 loop is CAMLIAGGRTDTQYF. The DNA of the CDR3 is TGTGCCATGTTAATAGCGGGGGGTCGCACAGATACGCAGTATTTT.

The chain recombines TRBV28 with TRBJ2-1; TRBD1 aligns across 7 bases. CDR1 and CDR2 from the germline V gene are MDHEN and SYDVKM. The CDR3 runs to 17 residues. Trimming removed 3 bases from V and 1 base from J; junction bases left unmatched: 9. In DNA, the CDR3 is TGTGCCAGCAGTTTCCCCTGGACAGGCCCGTCCTACAATGAGCAGTTCTTC. It is translated as CASSFPWTGPSYNEQFF.

This clone appeared once. The chain uses TRBV10-3 and TRBJ1-1; 7 bases agree with TRBD1. Germline assignment: CDR1 ENHRY and CDR2 SYGVKD. The CDR3 loop spans 13 amino acids. The J segment lost 5 bases and the V segment lost 6 bases, leaving 6 bases of the junction unmatched. The CDR3 DNA sequence: TGTGCCATCAGACAGGGGATGCGGACTGAAGCTTTCTTT. Translating it yields CAIRQGMRTEAFF.

J is TRBJ2-2 and V is TRBV4-3, with a weak D call TRBD1 (5 bases). V lost 3 bases and J lost 5, with 19 bases in between. This CDR3 comprises 17 residues. Germline CDR1 reads LGHNA; CDR2 reads YSLEER. In DNA, the CDR3 is TGCGCCAGCAGCCACTCCCCAACAGGCCTCTTGACCGGGGAGCTGTTTTTT. Its translation is CASSHSPTGLLTGELFF.

This chain connects TRBV7-9 to TRBJ1-5; perhaps TRBD1 as D (5 bases). The CDR3 consists of 14 residues. V lost 6 bases and J 5 bases, leaving 14 bases between the germline ends. CDR1 and CDR2 from the germline V gene are SEHNR and FQNEAQ (reference sequence). The CDR3 sequence: CASSETGGDQPQHF. CDR3 in DNA: TGTGCCAGCAGTGAAACCGGGGGAGATCAGCCCCAGCATTTT.

V and J are TRBV5-1 and TRBJ2-5; 8 bases agree with TRBD1. The ends lost 5 bases at V and 4 bases at J; junction bases unmatched: 1. Germline V lookup: CDR1 SGHRS, CDR2 YFSETQ. The CDR3 length is 12 residues. CDR3 DNA sequence: TGCGCCAGCAGGACAGGGGCAGAGACCCAGTACTTC. Its translation is CASRTGAETQYF.

This clone has only a few counts. The V gene is TRBV5-1, the J gene TRBJ1-5; D not resolved. The V end was cut by 0 bases, the J end by 1 base, with 8 bases between. The CDR3 contains 15 residues. Germline V gives CDR1 SGHRS, CDR2 YFSETQ. The DNA for the CDR3 is TGCGCCAGCAGCTTGGCCGGAGGGAGCAATCAGCCCCAGCATTTT. This translates into CASSLAGGSNQPQHF.

The V and J genes are TRBV9 and TRBJ2-7, with D possibly TRBD2 on 5 matching bases. The V and J ends lost 0 bases and 5 bases respectively, with 9 bases between them. The CDR3 extends over 13 amino acids. CDR1 is SGDLS and CDR2 is YYNGEE in the germline V gene. The CDR3 DNA is TGTGCCAGCAGCGTAGGGTCGAGGGACGAGCAGTACTTC. Protein: CASSVGSRDEQYF. The whole variable domain, remainder taken from reference TRBV9 and TRBJ2-7, is DSGVTQTPKHLITATGQRVTLRCSPRSGDLSVYWYQQSLDQGLQFLIQYYNGEERAKGNILERFSAQQFPDLHSELNLSSLELGDSALYFCASSVGSRDEQYFGPGTRLTVT.

The V call is TRBV4-3, the J call TRBJ1-1; D gene unclear. Trimming left V 0 bases short and J 1 base short, with 3 bases between. Per the germline V gene, CDR1 is LGHNA and CDR2 is YSLEER. This CDR3 contains 13 residues. In nucleotides, the CDR3 is TGCGCCAGCAGCCAAGAGAGGAACACTGAAGCTTTCTTT. This gives the protein CASSQERNTEAFF.